This T cell receptor beta chain was captured in a study of radiation and T cells in renal cell carcinoma. General observations from the study: Baseline intratumoral clonotype presence is unknown without pretreatment biopsies.

Time point indicated: baseline pretreatment blood. The treatment here: 15 Gy SBRT to primary tumor, nephrectomy 4 weeks later. Blood was sampled at baseline, 2 weeks and 4 weeks after SBRT. Turning to this clone: The antigen remains undetermined.

Libraries were prepared by immunoSEQ multiplex PCR; TCRdb keeps only in-frame clonotypes and omits some of them. The sample gives 70,000 to 100,000 clones, 82% of which show up once; 5% to 6.5% is in the top ten. This TCR derives from a man in his fifties or sixties with renal cell carcinoma. Here the sequenced sample was blood, taken from a patient whose treatment included radiotherapy and nephrectomy.

The CDR3 DNA reads TGTGCCAGCAGCGAGGTGGGACCTAGCAATCAGCCCCAGCATTTT. Protein product: CASSEVGPSNQPQHF. The chain couples TRBV7-9 to TRBJ1-5, with TRBD1 as a possible D gene (5 bases). This CDR3 spans 15 amino acids. Between the trimmed V and J ends, which lost 5 bases and 0 bases, there was a span of 11 bases. The germline gives CDR1 SEHNR, CDR2 FQNEAQ (reference sequence).